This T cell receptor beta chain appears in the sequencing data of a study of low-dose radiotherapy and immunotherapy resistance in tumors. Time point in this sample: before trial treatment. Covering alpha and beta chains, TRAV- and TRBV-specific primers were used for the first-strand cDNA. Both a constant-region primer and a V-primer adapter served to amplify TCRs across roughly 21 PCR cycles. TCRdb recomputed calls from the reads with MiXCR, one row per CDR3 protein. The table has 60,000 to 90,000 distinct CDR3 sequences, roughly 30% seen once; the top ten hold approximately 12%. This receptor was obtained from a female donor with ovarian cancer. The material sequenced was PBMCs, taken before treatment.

CDR3: CASSPGLFYSYGYTF. In DNA form, the CDR3 reads TGTGCCAGCAGCCCAGGACTCTTTTACTCCTATGGCTACACCTTC. This chain connects TRBV5-4 to TRBJ1-2; D unclear. The CDR3 spans 15 residues. Looked up from germline, CDR1 is SGHNT and CDR2 is YYREEE (reference sequence). The germline V and J ends were trimmed by 4 bases and 4 bases, with 17 bases remaining between them.